This entry describes one T cell receptor (beta chain). Per the germline V gene, CDR1 is SQVTM and CDR2 is ANQGSEA. V was cut by 4 bases and J by 4 bases, with 15 bases left in between. The CDR3 is 14 amino acids. The authors built TCR beta libraries using iRepertoire HTBI primers and Arm-PCR of CDR3 regions. In the authors' workflow: Samples jointly harbored about 63 TRBV and about 15 TRBJ segments. TCRdb re-analysed the multiplex PCR reads in MiXCR, keeping a single row per CDR3 protein. The V and J calls follow TCRdb's processing rather than the paper's. The sample consists of roughly 610,000 distinct CDR3 sequences, roughly 16% of them appearing once. This sample is drawn from a study of regulatory T cells in long-lasting Graves disease. As to time point: newly diagnosed GD, antithyroid drugs for less than 3 months. From PBMCs, RNA was extracted and then used to make the TCR library. An endocrinology unit in Xi'an, China, supplied the patients.

The sample was also reused in another study, on T cells in Graves' hyperthyroidism and ophthalmopathy. That work contributes: First-round RT-PCR with HTBI primers amplified the TCR CDR3 region. Blood shared most expanded thyroid clonotypes above 0.001.

The chain links TRBV29-1 to TRBJ2-3, with D hard to call. The sequence was collected from a woman aged 25-40 years with Graves disease. Sample: peripheral blood mononuclear cells (PBMCs), taken at new diagnosis, from a patient treated with antithyroid drugs. The CDR3 spells CSVVIRSGPDTQYF. CDR3 DNA sequence: TGCAGCGTTGTAATTCGGAGTGGGCCAGATACGCAGTATTTT.